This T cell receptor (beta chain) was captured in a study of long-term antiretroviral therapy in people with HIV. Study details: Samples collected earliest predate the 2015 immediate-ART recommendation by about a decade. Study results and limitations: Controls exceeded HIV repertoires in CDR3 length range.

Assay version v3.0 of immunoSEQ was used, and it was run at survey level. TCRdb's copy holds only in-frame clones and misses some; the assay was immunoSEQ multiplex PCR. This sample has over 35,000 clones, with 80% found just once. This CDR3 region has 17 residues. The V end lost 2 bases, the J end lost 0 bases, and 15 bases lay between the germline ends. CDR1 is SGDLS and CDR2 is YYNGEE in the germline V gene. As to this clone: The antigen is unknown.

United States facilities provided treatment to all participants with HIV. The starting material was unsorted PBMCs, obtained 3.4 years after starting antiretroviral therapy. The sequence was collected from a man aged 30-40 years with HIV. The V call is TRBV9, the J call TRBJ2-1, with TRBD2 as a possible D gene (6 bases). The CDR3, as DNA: TGTGCCAGCAGCGTCGACCAAGCGGGTTTCTCCTACAATGAGCAGTTCTTC. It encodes CASSVDQAGFSYNEQFF.